The text below deals with one T cell receptor (beta chain). Its target is unknown. This entry is derived from a study of cytomegalovirus exposure and HLA in healthy donors. The study's findings and limits: Productive rates of about 90% or about 30% were seen for most TCR beta V segments in an earlier analysis.

This CDR3 is built from 15 residues. The V gene's germline CDR1 is SNHLY and CDR2 FYNNEI. Trimming cost V 9 bases and J 0 bases; bases outside gene matches: 5. Amplification used 60 Vbeta primers and 13 Jbeta primers. In the original analysis: An analysis performed later counted about 80 million unique TCR beta chains (approximately 12 million of them shared). Libraries were prepared by immunoSEQ multiplex PCR; TCRdb keeps only in-frame clonotypes and omits some of them. The V and J calls and clone size are taken from that table; D and trimming were inferred from the DNA. The sample records under 95,000 clones, roughly 77% being singletons.

This chain connects TRBV2 to TRBJ1-3, with 10 bases aligning to TRBD1. The TCR was taken from a woman in her thirties or forties in good health and CMV-seropositive. The sample was PBMCs. CDR3 sequence reads: CASQTGGNSGNTIYF. The CDR3 nucleotides are TGTGCCAGTCAGACAGGGGGCAACTCTGGAAACACCATATATTTT.